This T cell receptor (beta chain) emerged from a study of blood T cells in healthy people across ages. This clonotype was recorded at least ten times. A second roughly 6 to 12 cycle PCR used barcoded and J-beta primers. Using its own MiXCR run on the 5' RACE reads, TCRdb lists one record per CDR3 protein. The sample lists 800,000 to 950,000 distinct CDR3 sequences, almost 30% seen once, with more than 8.5% in the top ten. Looked up from germline, CDR1 is KGHSH and CDR2 is LQKENI. V was shortened by 6 bases and J by 5 bases, with 10 bases between the two germline ends. This CDR3 comprises 12 residues. These data are also associated with another study on T cells of mothers and their children. That work contributes: Three healthy Caucasian mothers and their six children donated. Thymic selection shapes TCR recombination output in related pairs, and it does so similarly in unrelated pairs.

The sample comprised blood. The receptor was derived from a woman aged 40-49 years in good health. The V call is TRBV18, the J call TRBJ2-5; no clear D gene. The CDR3 reads CASSQTRETQYF. Here the CDR3 DNA reads TGTGCCAGCTCCCAAACGAGGGAGACCCAGTACTTC.